This T cell receptor beta chain was sequenced during a study of shared clonotypes between healthy human individuals. General study findings and limits: Generally, naive subsets (rather than memory subsets) showed larger estimated richness.

Assay: immunoSEQ multiplex PCR; the TCRdb copy retains only in-frame clones and omits some. The sample lists 730,000 or so clones, about three quarters occurring once. Comments on this clone: The antigen is not known.

The germline CDR1 and CDR2 sequences are SQVTM and ANQGSEA. The ends lost 4 bases at V and 7 bases at J; junction bases unmatched: 13. The length of the CDR3 is 14 residues. The chain recombines TRBV29-1 with TRBJ2-7; TRBD2 matches 7 bases. The source of this sequence is a woman aged 30 to 39 in good health. The sequencing sample was made of memory CD4+ T cells sorted from blood. Subset meaning: CD45RA-negative fraction. CDR3 in amino acids: CSVGSGRTGWEQYF. The CDR3 DNA reads as TGCAGCGTTGGGTCCGGGAGGACGGGGTGGGAGCAGTACTTC.